What follows describes a single T cell receptor (beta chain). Germline CDR1 reads MRHNA; CDR2 reads SNTAGT. This CDR3 has 16 amino acids. Germline trimming cut 5 bases from V and 2 bases from J; bases unmatched to any gene: 5. Both 60 Vbeta primers and 13 Jbeta primers went into the PCR. TCRdb's copy holds only in-frame clones and misses some; the assay was immunoSEQ multiplex PCR. The sample carries about 150,000 clones, around 83% recorded once. The data were taken from a study of cytomegalovirus exposure and HLA in healthy donors. At the time of sampling, donors were nominally healthy, though unrecorded immune exposures were likely.

Material for sequencing was PBMCs. The receptor comes from a woman younger than 30 in good health and CMV-seronegative. V is TRBV6-4 and J is TRBJ2-1, with TRBD2 identical over 11 bases. CDR3 nucleotide sequence: TGTGCCAGCAGTCTTACTAGCGGGAGTCCCTACAATGAGCAGTTCTTC. Its protein product is CASSLTSGSPYNEQFF.